A single sample gave rise to the 16 T cell receptor beta chains below, sequenced in a study of beta chain features in type 1 diabetes. Every isolated RNA sample was fully reverse transcribed, so sequencing captured expressed TCRB transcripts. The protocol was immunoSEQ multiplex PCR, while the TCRdb copy is restricted to in-frame clones and leaves out a portion. The data show 850,000 to 900,000 clones, with roughly a sixth seen just once and 0.023% held by the top ten. The sequencing sample was made of naive CD4+ T cells from blood. Every receptor here comes from a woman aged 18-30 years in good health.

In this sample, this clone turned up a few times. V gene TRBV19 combines with J gene TRBJ1-2; D is unclear. V was pared by 5 bases and J by 4 bases, with 11 bases between. The germline V gene has CDR1 LNHDA and CDR2 SQIVND (reference sequence). The CDR3 spans 13 residues. The CDR3, as DNA: TGTGCCAGTAGTCCTCGGACGTTCTATGGCTACACCTTC. Translating it yields CASSPRTFYGYTF. Together with reference TRBV19 and TRBJ1-2, the CDR3 gives the full variable domain: DGGITQSPKYLFRKEGQNVTLSCEQNLNHDAMYWYRQDPGQGLRLIYYSQIVNDFQKGDIAEGYSVSREKKESFPLTVTSAQKNPTAFYLCASSPRTFYGYTFGSGTRLTVV.

The chain is built from TRBV6-1 and TRBJ2-7; tentative D call: TRBD2 (7 bases). The CDR3 is 12 amino acids. V was pared by 8 bases and J by 6 bases, with 14 bases between. Per the germline V gene, CDR1 is MNHNS and CDR2 is SASEGT. CDR3 nucleotide sequence: TGTGCCAGCGAGGGGGACTATGTCGAGCAGTACTTC. This translates into CASEGDYVEQYF.

This chain connects TRBV28 to TRBJ1-2; a possible D gene is TRBD1 (5 bases). Trimming pared 5 bases from V and 4 bases from J, leaving 17 bases between. Germline V gives CDR1 MDHEN, CDR2 SYDVKM. The CDR3 contains 15 residues. The CDR3 bases are TGTGCCAGCAGTCTGACAGCGAGACTCATCTATGGCTACACCTTC. The encoded protein is CASSLTARLIYGYTF.

The chain links TRBV5-1 to TRBJ1-4, with TRBD1 identical over 8 bases. The trim removed 3 bases at V and 0 bases at J, leaving 10 bases unmatched. CDR1 and CDR2 (germline): SGHRS, YFSETQ. The length of the CDR3 is 18 residues. CDR3 nucleotides: TGCGCCAGCAGCTGGGGGACAGGATTAACCCCAACTAATGAAAAACTGTTTTTT. It specifies CASSWGTGLTPTNEKLFF. Using reference TRBV5-1 and TRBJ1-4 for the parts outside the CDR3, the full variable domain is KAGVTQTPRYLIKTRGQQVTLSCSPISGHRSVSWYQQTPGQGLQFLFEYFSETQRNKGNFPGRFSGRQFSNSRSEMNVSTLELGDSALYLCASSWGTGLTPTNEKLFFGSGTQLSVL.

The rearrangement links TRBV5-6 to TRBJ2-5, with D perhaps matching TRBD1 (5 bases). CDR1 and CDR2 from the germline V gene are SGHDT and YYEEEE. The CDR3 has 13 residues. V was cut by 1 base and J by 7 bases, with 11 bases left in between. CDR3 nucleotide sequence: TGTGCCAGCAGCTTGAATGGGGCTCGGACCCAGTACTTC. It codes for CASSLNGARTQYF.

This clone was seen more than once but under ten times. The chain links TRBV5-1 to TRBJ1-4; tentatively, D is TRBD1 (6 bases). The V and J ends lost 3 bases and 7 bases respectively, with 13 bases between them. The length of the CDR3 is 14 residues. CDR1 and CDR2 from the germline V gene are SGHRS and YFSETQ. DNA of the CDR3: TGCGCCAGCAGCTCTACCACCAGGGGTGAAAAACTGTTTTTT. It codes for CASSSTTRGEKLFF.

The chain combines TRBV7-2 with TRBJ2-1; the match to TRBD1 covers 8 bases. Germline loops: CDR1 SGHTA, CDR2 FQGNSA. Unmatched junction bases numbered 11, after V lost 3 bases and J lost 7 bases. This CDR3 is built from 16 residues. The DNA for the CDR3 is TGTGCCAGCAGCTTGGGTTCGGGCAGGGGGCAAAATGAGCAGTTCTTC. It yields the protein CASSLGSGRGQNEQFF.

The genes are TRBV10-2 and TRBJ1-1; D call uncertain. V was pared by 2 bases and J by 0 bases, with 7 bases between. Germline assignment: CDR1 WSHSY and CDR2 SAAADI. This CDR3 has 14 residues. CDR3 bases: TGCGCCAGCAGTGAGGCGTCGATGAACACTGAAGCTTTCTTT. Translating gives CASSEASMNTEAFF.

This clone was counted a few times. The V call is TRBV7-9, the J call TRBJ2-6; no definite D call. The length of the CDR3 is 14 residues. The germline V and J ends were trimmed by 0 bases and 3 bases, with 3 bases remaining between them. CDR1 is SEHNR and CDR2 is FQNEAQ in the germline V gene (reference sequence). For the CDR3, the DNA is TGTGCCAGCAGCTTAGCGTATGGGGCCAACGTCCTGACTTTC. Translated: CASSLAYGANVLTF.

Comments on this clone: The same CDR3 also results from other DNA sequences found in this sample. The chain couples TRBV18 to TRBJ1-1; D not resolved. This CDR3 region has 13 residues. The V gene lost 2 bases and the J gene lost 2 bases, with 6 bases spanning the gap. Germline V gene data show CDR1 as KGHSH and CDR2 as LQKENI. CDR3 in amino acids: CASSPEGNTEAFF. The CDR3 DNA sequence: TGTGCCAGCTCACCAGAGGGAAACACTGAAGCTTTCTTT.

The chain recombines TRBV28 with TRBJ2-5; possibly TRBD2 for D (7 bases). The CDR3 extends over 13 amino acids. Looked up from germline, CDR1 is MDHEN and CDR2 is SYDVKM. V gave up 7 bases and J gave up 6 bases, with 15 bases separating them. In DNA form, the CDR3 reads TGTGCCAGCAAGCCCGGGGGGCAGCAGACCCAGTACTTC. Translation: CASKPGGQQTQYF.

This clone has just a few counts. J is TRBJ2-1 and V is TRBV7-2; D gene unclear. Germline values: CDR1 SGHTA, CDR2 FQGNSA. V lost 5 bases and J lost 4, with 9 bases in between. The CDR3 runs 13 residues. The chain's CDR3 is CASSVLRYNEQFF. CDR3 bases: TGTGCCAGCAGCGTGCTACGTTACAATGAGCAGTTCTTC.

The V and J genes are TRBV7-2 and TRBJ2-5; D could derive from TRBD1 or TRBD2 (6 bases each). The germline V gene encodes CDR1 SGHTA and CDR2 FQGNSA. Trimming left V 5 bases short and J 5 bases short, with 15 bases between. CDR3 size: 14 residues. Here the CDR3 DNA reads TGTGCCAGCAGCCGAAAGACGGGGGCTGAGACCCAGTACTTC. It specifies CASSRKTGAETQYF.

The rearrangement uses TRBV7-2 and TRBJ1-1, with D tentatively TRBD1 (6 bases). The germline V gene has CDR1 SGHTA and CDR2 FQGNSA. CDR3 length: 13 residues. Trimming took off 5 bases at V and 5 bases at J, with 12 bases between the two ends. DNA for the CDR3: TGTGCCAGCAGCGTAAACAGGGTGACTGAAGCTTTCTTT. This gives the protein CASSVNRVTEAFF.

The chain employs TRBV4-3 and TRBJ2-3, with 8 positions matching TRBD2. Germline lookup yields CDR1 LGHNA and CDR2 YSLEER. There are 14 residues in the CDR3. The junction had 4 bases not matched to a gene; V was cut back by 4 bases and J by 4 bases. The DNA of the CDR3 is TGCGCCAGCAGCCGGACTAGCTTCGCAGATACGCAGTATTTT. This sequence encodes CASSRTSFADTQYF.

There are a few counts of this clone. J is TRBJ2-3 and V is TRBV7-2, with TRBD2 as a possible D gene (6 bases). The CDR3 is 14 residues long. Germline assignment: CDR1 SGHTA and CDR2 FQGNSA. Between the trimmed V and J ends, which lost 5 bases and 3 bases, there was a span of 12 bases. The DNA of the CDR3 is TGTGCCAGCAGCCCTCTAGCGAGAACAGATACGCAGTATTTT. It yields the protein CASSPLARTDTQYF.